The 32 T cell receptor beta chains reported below all come from one sample, sequenced in a study of PD-1 blockade in classical Hodgkin lymphoma. Only in-frame clones appear in the TCRdb table, and some are missing; sequencing was by immunoSEQ multiplex PCR. The sample records roughly 140,000 clones, approximately 80% being singletons. With no exception, relapse followed autologous stem cell transplantation in all patients, and brentuximab vedotin exposure varied. The starting material was peripheral blood mononuclear cells (PBMCs), obtained before the second cycle of nivolumab. The receptors here all came from a human donor with classical Hodgkin lymphoma.

The chain combines TRBV18 with TRBJ1-5; no firm D call. The V end was cut by 2 bases, the J end by 0 bases, with 5 bases between. CDR3 size: 14 residues. Germline lookup yields CDR1 KGHSH and CDR2 LQKENI. The CDR3, as DNA: TGTGCCAGCTCACCAGTTTATAGCAATCAGCCCCAGCATTTT. Residues: CASSPVYSNQPQHF.

The rearrangement uses TRBV7-9 and TRBJ1-1, with 8 bases fitting TRBD1. V lost 5 bases, J lost 3 bases, and 8 bases stayed unmatched. CDR1 and CDR2 (germline): SEHNR, FQNEAQ (reference sequence). The CDR3 covers 15 residues. The CDR3, as DNA: TGTGCCAGCAGCACGGGGACAGGACACTACACTGAAGCTTTCTTT. Protein: CASSTGTGHYTEAFF.

V usage is TRBV7-7 and J usage is TRBJ2-1; TRBD1 agrees at 9 bases. Trimming cost V 5 bases and J 5 bases; bases outside gene matches: 7. The CDR3 totals 15 residues. Germline V lookup: CDR1 SSHAT, CDR2 FNYEAQ (reference sequence). The CDR3 is CASSPTGGGHNEQFF. CDR3 sequence (DNA): TGTGCCAGCAGCCCGACAGGGGGAGGGCACAATGAGCAGTTCTTC. The whole variable domain, remainder taken from reference TRBV7-7 and TRBJ2-1, is GAGVSQSPRYKVTKRGQDVTLRCDPISSHATLYWYQQALGQGPEFLTYFNYEAQPDKSGLPSDRFSAERPEGSISTLTIQRTEQRDSAMYRCASSPTGGGHNEQFFGPGTRLTVL.

The V gene is TRBV10-3, the J gene TRBJ1-2, with a possible D match to TRBD1 (6 bases). The CDR3 extends over 12 amino acids. Trimming shortened V by 6 bases and J by 5 bases, and 10 bases separated the two germline ends. Germline V gene lookup returns CDR1 ENHRY and CDR2 SYGVKD. CDR3 DNA sequence: TGTGCCATCAGCCCAGGGGAATATGGCTACACCTTC. Translation: CAISPGEYGYTF.

J is TRBJ2-5 and V is TRBV5-4, with a weak D call TRBD2 (7 bases). The CDR3 consists of 15 residues. V was trimmed by 6 bases and J by 4 bases, leaving 19 bases between them. Germline-derived CDR1 and CDR2 are SGHNT and YYREEE (reference sequence). As DNA, the CDR3 is TGTGCCAGCAAATTGGGGGGGGCGCAAGGAGAGACCCAGTACTTC. Translating gives CASKLGGAQGETQYF.

This clone was recorded a few times. The J gene is TRBJ1-2, the V gene TRBV25-1; 7 bases agree with TRBD1. This CDR3 comprises 14 residues. Per germline, CDR1 MGHDK and CDR2 SYGVNS. Trimming removed 3 bases from V and 5 bases from J; junction bases left unmatched: 6. This chain's CDR3 is CASSDETGIYGYTF. CDR3 coding DNA: TGTGCCAGCAGTGACGAGACAGGGATTTATGGCTACACCTTC.

The chain uses TRBV7-9 and TRBJ2-7, with 8 bases lining up with TRBD2. The CDR3 covers 16 residues. The germline V gene encodes CDR1 SEHNR and CDR2 FQNEAQ (reference sequence). V was clipped by 0 bases and J by 3 bases; unmatched bases: 7. CDR3 coding DNA: TGTGCCAGCAGCTTAGCGTCCGGGACTAGGATCTACGAGCAGTACTTC. Protein product: CASSLASGTRIYEQYF.

The CDR3 bases are TGTGCCAGCAGCCCGTGGGGGGGGAGCTCCTACAATGAGCAGTTCTTC. Translating it yields CASSPWGGSSYNEQFF. This rearrangement joins TRBV5-6 to TRBJ2-1; TRBD2 agrees at 7 bases. The length of the CDR3 is 16 residues. The V and J ends lost 4 bases and 0 bases, in that order; junction bases with no gene match: 7. Germline values: CDR1 SGHDT, CDR2 YYEEEE. Looking up the rest from reference TRBV5-6 and TRBJ2-1 gives the full variable domain: DAGVTQSPTHLIKTRGQQVTLRCSPKSGHDTVSWYQQALGQGPQFIFQYYEEEERQRGNFPDRFSGHQFPNYSSELNVNALLLGDSALYLCASSPWGGSSYNEQFFGPGTRLTVL.

This rearrangement joins TRBV5-1 to TRBJ1-1, with TRBD1 matching over 11 bases. The CDR3 totals 16 residues. The germline V gene has CDR1 SGHRS and CDR2 YFSETQ. The V gene end was trimmed by 3 bases and the J gene end by 1 base; junction bases not matched to a gene: 5. CDR3 sequence (DNA): TGCGCCAGCAGCTCAAGGACAGGGGGCTCGAACACTGAAGCTTTCTTT. Its protein is CASSSRTGGSNTEAFF.

This clone was seen only a few times. V is TRBV19 and J is TRBJ1-2; 8 bases agree with TRBD1. This CDR3 contains 14 residues. Losses at the gene ends were 5 bases for V and 2 bases for J; bases not matched to a gene: 4. CDR1 is LNHDA and CDR2 is SQIVND in the germline V gene (reference sequence). The CDR3 region is CASSARQGNYGYTF. The CDR3 coding sequence is TGTGCCAGTAGTGCCAGACAGGGGAACTATGGCTACACCTTC. Filled out from reference TRBV19 and TRBJ1-2, the complete variable domain reads DGGITQSPKYLFRKEGQNVTLSCEQNLNHDAMYWYRQDPGQGLRLIYYSQIVNDFQKGDIAEGYSVSREKKESFPLTVTSAQKNPTAFYLCASSARQGNYGYTFGSGTRLTVV.

This clone occurred a few times. The genes are TRBV10-1 and TRBJ2-7, with 9 nucleotides matching TRBD1. J lost 3 bases, V lost 6 bases, and 9 bases had no gene match. Germline CDR1 is WNHNN and CDR2 is SYGVQD (reference sequence). The CDR3 length is 15 residues. In DNA form, the CDR3 reads TGCGCCAGCAGACCTATGGGGACAGGGTACTACGAGCAGTACTTC. It specifies CASRPMGTGYYEQYF.

This chain links TRBV18 with TRBJ1-6; D call uncertain. Per the germline V gene, CDR1 is KGHSH and CDR2 is LQKENI. This CDR3 is built from 15 residues. The V end lost 3 bases, the J end lost 7 bases, and 13 bases lay between the germline ends. In DNA form, the CDR3 reads TGTGCCAGCTCACCTGCTGCGGGTGGAAATTCACCCCTCCACTTT. This codes for CASSPAAGGNSPLHF.

V is TRBV15 and J is TRBJ2-3, with D possibly TRBD1 on 5 matching bases. The length of the CDR3 is 15 residues. CDR1 LNHNV and CDR2 YYDKDF come from the germline V gene (reference sequence). With 0 bases removed from V and 4 bases from J, the gap between germline ends came to 11 bases. For the CDR3, the DNA is TGTGCCACCAGCAGAGACAGGGCCACACCAGATACGCAGTATTTT. This encodes CATSRDRATPDTQYF.

The J gene is TRBJ2-1, the V gene TRBV6-6; maybe TRBD2 (7 bases). The germline V and J ends were trimmed by 0 bases and 4 bases, with 13 bases remaining between them. Per the germline V gene, CDR1 is MNHNY and CDR2 is SVGAGI (reference sequence). The CDR3 consists of 16 residues. The CDR3 DNA sequence: TGTGCCAGCAGTTACTCTTTCGGGGGGCCATACAATGAGCAGTTCTTC. Its protein product is CASSYSFGGPYNEQFF.

The chain combines TRBV11-2 with TRBJ1-2; D not resolved. CDR1 and CDR2 from the germline V gene are SGHAT and FQNNGV. The CDR3 extends over 13 amino acids. Trimming left V 3 bases short and J 4 bases short, with 9 bases between. The CDR3 nucleotides read TGTGCCAGCAGCTTTTCTGGACTCTATGGCTACACCTTC. This encodes CASSFSGLYGYTF.

V usage is TRBV28 and J usage is TRBJ2-7; a possible D gene is TRBD2 (7 bases). The CDR3 has 21 residues. Per germline, CDR1 MDHEN and CDR2 SYDVKM. V shed 1 base and J shed 2 bases, with 30 bases lying between them. The CDR3 sequence: CASSLLGAGKGAGDRPYEQYF. The DNA for the CDR3 is TGTGCCAGCAGTTTATTGGGGGCCGGGAAAGGGGCGGGAGACAGGCCCTACGAGCAGTACTTC.

This clone was picked up one time. The genes are TRBV2 and TRBJ2-4; D gene ambiguous. The germline gives CDR1 SNHLY, CDR2 FYNNEI. The CDR3 consists of 14 residues. V was cut by 1 base and J by 9 bases, with 13 bases left in between. In DNA form, the CDR3 reads TGTGCCAGCAGTGAAGGGTTGGTTAAGTTCATTCAGTACTTC. Protein product: CASSEGLVKFIQYF. The complete variable domain, with remaining parts taken from reference TRBV2 and TRBJ2-4, reads EPEVTQTPSHQVTQMGQEVILRCVPISNHLYFYWYRQILGQKVEFLVSFYNNEISEKSEIFDDQFSVERPDGSNFTLKIRSTKLEDSAMYFCASSEGLVKFIQYFGAGTRLSVL.

V gene TRBV9 combines with J gene TRBJ2-1, with D perhaps TRBD2 (6 bases). The CDR3 totals 14 residues. Trimming removed 3 bases at V and 8 bases at J, with 15 bases between. In germline, CDR1 is SGDLS, CDR2 YYNGEE. DNA for the CDR3: TGTGCCAGCAGCGCCGGGACTCAGAGGGATGAGCAGTTCTTC. Its translation is CASSAGTQRDEQFF.

The J gene is TRBJ2-5, the V gene TRBV4-1, with TRBD1 matching 7 bases. After removal of 3 bases from V and 2 bases from J, the junction contained 6 bases not matched to a gene. There are 15 residues in the CDR3. Germline values: CDR1 MGHRA, CDR2 YSYEKL. CDR3 coding DNA: TGCGCCAGCAGCCAGATGGACAGGACTCAAGAGACCCAGTACTTC. Amino acids: CASSQMDRTQETQYF.

This clone occurred a few times. The chain has TRBV4-2 and TRBJ1-2; a possible D gene is TRBD1 (5 bases). The germline CDR1 and CDR2 sequences are LGHNA and YNFKEQ. The germline V and J ends were trimmed by 4 bases and 2 bases, with 14 bases remaining between them. The CDR3 is 15 residues long. In DNA, the CDR3 is TGTGCCAGCAGCCCTTCCCGACAGTCCAACTATGGCTACACCTTC. This sequence encodes CASSPSRQSNYGYTF.

This clone was detected only a few times. This sequence joins TRBV30 and TRBJ2-7; 9 nucleotides agree with TRBD1. This CDR3 region has 14 residues. Germline-derived CDR1 and CDR2 are GTSNPN and SVGIG (reference sequence). V lost 8 bases to trimming and J lost 7 bases; unmatched junction nucleotides: 15. CDR3 nucleotide sequence: TGTGCCAGTGACCGGGACAGGGTTTTGCTTGAGCAGTACTTC. Translated, it gives CASDRDRVLLEQYF.

The chain combines TRBV11-1 with TRBJ2-1; no definite D call. Trimming shortened V by 2 bases and J by 9 bases, and 14 bases separated the two germline ends. This CDR3 is 14 amino acids long. Germline V gene sequence: CDR1 SGHAT, CDR2 FQDESV (reference sequence). The CDR3 loop reads CASSLTPSPGEQFF. CDR3 DNA sequence: TGTGCCAGCAGCTTAACCCCCTCGCCGGGTGAGCAGTTCTTC.

The J gene is TRBJ2-7, the V gene TRBV5-4; D uncertain. Germline-derived CDR1 and CDR2 are SGHNT and YYREEE (reference sequence). With 0 bases removed from V and 0 bases from J, the gap between germline ends came to 7 bases. The CDR3 extends over 14 amino acids. CDR3: CASSLGLVSYEQYF. The CDR3 DNA is TGTGCCAGCAGCTTGGGGCTAGTCTCCTACGAGCAGTACTTC.

The chain carries TRBV4-1 and TRBJ2-7, with D tentatively TRBD2 (6 bases). V was shortened by 4 bases and J by 4 bases, with 20 bases between the two germline ends. CDR1 is MGHRA, CDR2 YSYEKL, per germline. This CDR3 region has 16 residues. The CDR3 spells CASSPPAEEGTYEQYF. The CDR3 nucleotides are TGCGCCAGCAGCCCCCCGGCAGAGGAAGGGACTTACGAGCAGTACTTC.

This clone was seen at least ten times. The DNA of the CDR3 is TGTGCCAGTATTGGGCTAGCGGGGACCTACAATGAGCAGTTCTTC. Amino acids: CASIGLAGTYNEQFF. V usage is TRBV19 and J usage is TRBJ2-1; 9 positions match TRBD2. Germline V gene lookup returns CDR1 LNHDA and CDR2 SQIVND (reference sequence). CDR3 length: 15 residues. V shed 7 bases and J 2 bases; nucleotides not matched to a gene: 6.

There are a few counts of this clone. The chain combines TRBV29-1 with TRBJ1-2; possible D gene TRBD1, 6 bases. V lost 0 bases, J lost 4 bases, and 15 bases lay in between. Germline assignment: CDR1 SQVTM and CDR2 ANQGSEA. The CDR3 spans 15 residues. CDR3 coding DNA: TGCAGCGTTGAAGATCGTATCGGGACATTCTATGGCTACACCTTC. Protein: CSVEDRIGTFYGYTF.

The rearrangement links TRBV6-5 to TRBJ1-6, with D possibly TRBD1 on 5 matching bases. V was cut by 5 bases and J by 9 bases, with 11 bases left in between. The germline V gene has CDR1 MNHEY and CDR2 SVGAGI. The CDR3 is made up of 13 amino acids. CDR3 DNA: TGTGCCAGCAGTATCTTTACAGGTTCACCCCTCCACTTT. This sequence encodes CASSIFTGSPLHF.

The rearrangement links TRBV9 to TRBJ2-3; no definite D call. V was shortened by 4 bases and J by 2 bases, with 5 bases between the two germline ends. CDR3 size: 12 residues. Germline-derived CDR1 and CDR2 are SGDLS and YYNGEE. The CDR3 DNA reads TGTGCCAGCAGCACATACACAGATACGCAGTATTTT. Its protein product is CASSTYTDTQYF.

This clone was found a few times. This chain uses TRBV28 with TRBJ1-1; TRBD1 might be the D (5 bases). The CDR3 covers 16 residues. The germline V gene has CDR1 MDHEN and CDR2 SYDVKM. Deletions cut 2 bases from V and 4 bases from J, with 17 bases between. CDR3 residues: CASSLSGGFWGTEAFF. The CDR3 DNA follows: TGTGCCAGCAGTTTAAGTGGGGGGTTTTGGGGCACTGAAGCTTTCTTT.

Only a few counts were recorded for this clone. The chain recombines TRBV7-9 with TRBJ1-3, with TRBD1 identical over 9 bases. Germline assignment: CDR1 SEHNR and CDR2 FQNEAQ (reference sequence). The junction had 8 bases not matched to a gene; V was cut back by 4 bases and J by 1 base. The CDR3 is 17 residues long. The CDR3 DNA sequence: TGTGCCAGCAGCTACGCTACAGGGGGCGCATCTGGAAACACCATATATTTT. Amino acids: CASSYATGGASGNTIYF. Filled out from reference TRBV7-9 and TRBJ1-3, the complete variable domain reads DTGVSQNPRHKITKRGQNVTFRCDPISEHNRLYWYRQTLGQGPEFLTYFQNEAQLEKSRLLSDRFSAERPKGSFSTLEIQRTEQGDSAMYLCASSYATGGASGNTIYFGEGSWLTVV.

The chain has TRBV5-1 and TRBJ2-3; D call uncertain. The CDR3 runs 14 residues. Trimming left V 4 bases short and J 1 base short, with 10 bases between. Per germline, CDR1 SGHRS and CDR2 YFSETQ. This chain's CDR3 is CASSPTRGTDTQYF. The CDR3 DNA sequence: TGCGCCAGCAGCCCGACAAGGGGCACAGATACGCAGTATTTT.

The chain uses TRBV7-2 and TRBJ2-7, with D unresolved. V lost 5 bases and J 4 bases, leaving 15 bases between the germline ends. Per the germline V gene, CDR1 is SGHTA and CDR2 is FQGNSA. The CDR3 is 14 residues long. The CDR3 protein is CASSPTGVLYEQYF. The CDR3 bases are TGTGCCAGCAGCCCAACTGGGGTTCTATACGAGCAGTACTTC. The full variable domain, its missing parts supplied by reference TRBV7-2 and TRBJ2-7, is GAGVSQSPSNKVTEKGKDVELRCDPISGHTALYWYRQSLGQGLEFLIYFQGNSAPDKSGLPSDRFSAERTGGSVSTLTIQRTQQEDSAVYLCASSPTGVLYEQYFGPGTRLTVT.